The 24 T cell receptor beta chains below all came from one sample that was sequenced in a study of T cells of healthy individuals. TCRdb re-analysed the 5' RACE reads in MiXCR, keeping a single row per CDR3 protein. The sample consists of 55,000 to 65,000 distinct CDR3 sequences, 16% of them appearing once. All receptors derive from a human donor in good health.

This clonotype rates as medium-sized. The rearrangement uses TRBV20-1 and TRBJ2-7; TRBD2 matches at 11 bases. CDR3 length: 14 residues. The V segment lost 3 bases and the J segment 2 bases; nucleotides outside the gene matches: 3. Looked up from germline, CDR1 is DFQATT and CDR2 is SNEGSKA (reference sequence). CDR3 protein: CSARGTSGPYEQYF. CDR3 DNA: TGCAGTGCTAGGGGGACTAGCGGCCCCTACGAGCAGTACTTC.

The table lists this clonotype with a few counts. This rearrangement joins TRBV18 to TRBJ2-5; D uncertain. The CDR3 covers 14 residues. Trimming took 2 bases from V and 5 from J, leaving 12 bases between them. The germline CDR1 and CDR2 sequences are KGHSH and LQKENI. The CDR3 nucleotides are TGTGCCAGCTCACCATCCTTTAACTCGGAGACCCAGTACTTC. It encodes CASSPSFNSETQYF.

The V and J genes are TRBV19 and TRBJ1-5; TRBD1 aligns across 8 bases. The germline gives CDR1 LNHDA, CDR2 SQIVND (reference sequence). With V trimmed by 3 bases and J by 2 bases, 0 bases remained unmatched. This CDR3 spans 14 amino acids. The CDR3 here is CASSMGQGNQPQHF. The CDR3 bases are TGTGCCAGTAGTATGGGACAGGGCAATCAGCCCCAGCATTTT.

This clonotype was seen ten or more times. This rearrangement joins TRBV9 to TRBJ2-1, with 7 bases fitting TRBD2. There are 17 residues in the CDR3. Germline CDR1 reads SGDLS; CDR2 reads YYNGEE. Losses at the gene ends were 4 bases for V and 0 bases for J; bases not matched to a gene: 10. In DNA, the CDR3 is TGTGCCAGCAGCACAGCTCTAGCGGCCAGCTCCTACAATGAGCAGTTCTTC. As protein: CASSTALAASSYNEQFF.

V usage is TRBV7-3 and J usage is TRBJ1-4; D gene unclear. This CDR3 contains 13 residues. CDR1 is SGHTA and CDR2 is FQGTGA in the germline V gene. Trimming took off 0 bases at V and 4 bases at J, with 3 bases between the two ends. The chain's CDR3 is CASSLTVNEKLFF. The CDR3 nucleotides are TGTGCCAGCAGCTTAACAGTTAATGAAAAACTGTTTTTT. Variable domain in full (rest from reference TRBV7-3 and TRBJ1-4): GAGVSQTPSNKVTEKGKYVELRCDPISGHTALYWYRQSLGQGPEFLIYFQGTGAADDSGLPNDRFFAVRPEGSVSTLKIQRTERGDSAVYLCASSLTVNEKLFFGSGTQLSVL.

The sample holds a few counts of this clonotype. The genes are TRBV4-1 and TRBJ2-7; 8 bases are shared with TRBD2. Germline V lookup: CDR1 MGHRA, CDR2 YSYEKL. This CDR3 is built from 17 residues. The ends lost 0 bases at V and 2 bases at J; junction bases unmatched: 9. The chain's CDR3 is CASSQESSGGRAYEQYF. The CDR3 DNA reads TGCGCCAGCAGCCAAGAGAGCAGCGGGGGCAGAGCCTACGAGCAGTACTTC.

This clonotype was seen only once. The CDR3, as DNA: TGTGCCAGCAGTACCGGACTGACGGAAAAACTGTTTTTT. This encodes CASSTGLTEKLFF. The genes are TRBV12-3 or TRBV12-4 and TRBJ1-4; D unclear. The CDR3 spans 13 residues. V was cut by 5 bases and J by 8 bases, with 12 bases left in between.

This sequence joins TRBV29-1 and TRBJ2-1; TRBD2 is a possible D gene (6 bases). Trimming left V 8 bases short and J 7 bases short, with 18 bases between. CDR3 length: 13 amino acids. The germline V gene has CDR1 SQVTM and CDR2 ANQGSEA. CDR3 protein: CSSLRVGGNEQFF. In nucleotides, the CDR3 is TGCAGCTCCTTGAGAGTTGGGGGGAATGAGCAGTTCTTC.

This clonotype was counted ten times or more. V usage is TRBV29-1 and J usage is TRBJ2-7; D is unclear. Trimming cost V 4 bases and J 6 bases, with 13 bases left between them. Germline CDR1 reads SQVTM; CDR2 reads ANQGSEA. The CDR3 runs to 12 residues. DNA for the CDR3: TGCAGCGTTGCACCTAACCAAGGCGAGCAGTACTTC. This codes for CSVAPNQGEQYF.

V usage is TRBV20-1 and J usage is TRBJ2-5; TRBD1 might be the D (6 bases). The CDR3 is made up of 10 amino acids. The V and J ends lost 6 bases and 9 bases respectively, with 11 bases between them. Germline CDR1 DFQATT, CDR2 SNEGSKA (reference sequence). CDR3 DNA sequence: TGCAGTGCCCCAGGGGCGGCCCAGTACTTC. Translation gives CSAPGAAQYF.

The table lists this clonotype with many counts. The chain carries TRBV11-1 and TRBJ2-1; D remains unclear. Germline-derived CDR1 and CDR2 are SGHAT and FQDESV (reference sequence). V was clipped by 3 bases and J by 12 bases, with 12 bases between them. CDR3 length equals 12 residues. The CDR3 DNA sequence: TGTGCCAGCAGCTTTAGGTCCCGCGGGCAGTTCTTC. Its translation is CASSFRSRGQFF.

This clonotype was counted many times. This chain links TRBV10-3 with TRBJ1-6; D unclear. V lost 8 bases to trimming and J lost 8 bases, with 13 bases between them. The CDR3 has 13 residues. CDR1 and CDR2 from the germline V gene are ENHRY and SYGVKD. The CDR3 sequence: CAIRWQEDSPLHF. The DNA of the CDR3 is TGTGCCATCCGGTGGCAGGAGGATTCACCCCTCCACTTT.

This clonotype was recorded at least ten times. The chain employs TRBV7-9 and TRBJ2-5; no clear D gene. There are 18 residues in the CDR3. Trimming took 5 bases from V and 0 from J, leaving 22 bases between them. Looked up from germline, CDR1 is SEHNR and CDR2 is FQNEAQ (reference sequence). For the CDR3, the DNA is TGTGCCAGCAGCACCCGGACCCCGGCTTTAAGGTACCAAGAGACCCAGTACTTC. Amino acid sequence: CASSTRTPALRYQETQYF.

This rearrangement joins TRBV10-3 to TRBJ1-3; 8 bases agree with TRBD1. The CDR3 length is 13 residues. CDR1 and CDR2 (germline): ENHRY, SYGVKD. Unmatched junction bases numbered 6, after V lost 7 bases and J lost 7 bases. CDR3 in DNA: TGTGCCATCATGCAGGGGGCAGGGAACACCATATATTTT. Protein: CAIMQGAGNTIYF.

The genes are TRBV7-2 and TRBJ2-5, with 10 bases aligning to TRBD2. There are 15 residues in the CDR3. The V gene's germline CDR1 is SGHTA and CDR2 FQGNSA. The J segment lost 4 bases and the V segment lost 0 bases, leaving 2 bases of the junction unmatched. The CDR3 reads CASSLALAGRETQYF. CDR3 bases: TGTGCCAGCAGCTTAGCACTAGCGGGACGAGAGACCCAGTACTTC.

The V call is TRBV6-1, the J call TRBJ2-1, with 11 bases aligning to TRBD2. The CDR3 is 14 residues long. The germline CDR1 and CDR2 sequences are MNHNS and SASEGT. V gave up 2 bases and J gave up 14 bases; unmatched junction bases: 8. The CDR3 DNA sequence: TGTGCCAGCAGTGAAATGGTAGCGGGGGGGCCGGAGTTCTTC. Translated: CASSEMVAGGPEFF.

This clonotype occurred a few times. The chain links TRBV2 to TRBJ2-3; TRBD2 aligns across 10 bases. J gave up 4 bases and V 7 bases, and 2 bases lay outside the gene matches. There are 13 residues in the CDR3. Germline V gene data show CDR1 as SNHLY and CDR2 as FYNNEI. CDR3 DNA sequence: TGTGCCAGCACACTAGCGGGATCAGATACGCAGTATTTT. Its translation is CASTLAGSDTQYF.

This clonotype appeared many times. The V gene is TRBV19, the J gene TRBJ1-4; D is uncertain. The CDR3 sequence is 15 residues long. The V and J ends lost 1 base and 3 bases respectively, with 9 bases between them. Germline CDR1 and CDR2: LNHDA and SQIVND (reference sequence). This CDR3 is CASSIARAPNEKLFF. Written as DNA, the CDR3 is TGTGCCAGTAGTATAGCGAGGGCCCCTAATGAAAAACTGTTTTTT.

This clonotype is medium-sized (0.01 to 0.1%) by share. The V gene is TRBV5-6, the J gene TRBJ2-1; possibly TRBD1 or TRBD2 for D (5 bases each). Germline values: CDR1 SGHDT, CDR2 YYEEEE. V dropped 4 bases and J dropped 0 bases, with 11 bases sitting between them. This CDR3 is 15 amino acids long. CDR3 residues: CASSRDRSSYNEQFF. CDR3 DNA: TGTGCCAGCAGCCGGGACCGAAGCTCCTACAATGAGCAGTTCTTC.

This chain connects TRBV27 to TRBJ1-1; D unclear. Between the trimmed V and J ends, which lost 5 bases and 2 bases, there was a span of 9 bases. The germline CDR1 and CDR2 sequences are MNHEY and SMNVEV (reference sequence). CDR3 length equals 13 residues. The CDR3 spells CASSSSLNTEAFF. The CDR3 region has the DNA TGTGCCAGCAGTAGCAGCCTTAACACTGAAGCTTTCTTT.

There are many counts of this clonotype. The gene calls are TRBV4-2 and TRBJ1-4; D might be TRBD1 (5 bases). The germline gives CDR1 LGHNA, CDR2 YNFKEQ. V was cut by 2 bases and J by 7 bases, with 17 bases left in between. CDR3 length equals 16 residues. CDR3 coding DNA: TGTGCCAGCAGCCAACCTGGACAAGCGGGTGCTGAAAAACTGTTTTTT. As protein: CASSQPGQAGAEKLFF.

This clonotype was counted at least ten times. The chain joins TRBV5-1 to TRBJ2-5; 10 positions agree with TRBD1. The CDR3 spans 16 residues. Germline V gene sequence: CDR1 SGHRS, CDR2 YFSETQ. J was trimmed by 4 bases and V by 0 bases; bases with no gene match: 6. CDR3 nucleotide sequence: TGCGCCAGCAGCTTGGGACCGGGACAGGGGAGAGAGACCCAGTACTTC. Translating gives CASSLGPGQGRETQYF.

This clonotype was seen many times. The chain is built from TRBV2 and TRBJ1-1, with no clear D. The V and J ends lost 6 bases and 1 base respectively, with 12 bases between them. The CDR3 sequence is 14 residues long. Germline CDR1 SNHLY, CDR2 FYNNEI. Here the CDR3 reads CASRRRVANTEAFF. CDR3 nucleotides: TGTGCCAGCAGGCGAAGGGTGGCGAACACTGAAGCTTTCTTT.

This clonotype came up a few times. This chain links TRBV3-1 with TRBJ2-5, with D possibly TRBD2 on 5 matching bases. V lost 4 bases, J lost 2 bases, and 14 bases lay in between. This CDR3 is 15 amino acids long. Germline loops: CDR1 LGHDT, CDR2 YNNKEL (reference sequence). CDR3 in DNA: TGTGCCAGCAGCCTACAACCTAGCAGACAAGAGACCCAGTACTTC. Amino acid sequence: CASSLQPSRQETQYF.